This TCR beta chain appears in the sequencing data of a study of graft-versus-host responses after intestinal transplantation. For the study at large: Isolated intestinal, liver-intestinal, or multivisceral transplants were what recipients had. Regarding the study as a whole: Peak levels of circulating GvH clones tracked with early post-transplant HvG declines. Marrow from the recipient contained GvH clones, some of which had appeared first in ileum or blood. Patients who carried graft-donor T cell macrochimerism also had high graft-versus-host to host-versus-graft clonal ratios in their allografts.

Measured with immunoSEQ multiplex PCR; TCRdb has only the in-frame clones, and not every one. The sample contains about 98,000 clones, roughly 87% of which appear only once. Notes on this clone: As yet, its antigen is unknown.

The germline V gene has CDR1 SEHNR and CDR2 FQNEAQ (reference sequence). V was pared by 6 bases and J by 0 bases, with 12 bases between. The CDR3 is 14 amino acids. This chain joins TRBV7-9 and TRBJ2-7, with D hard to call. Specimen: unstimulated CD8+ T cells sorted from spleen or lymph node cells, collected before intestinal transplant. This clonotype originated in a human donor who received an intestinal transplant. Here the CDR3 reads CASRPIEVSYEQYF. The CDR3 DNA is TGTGCCAGCAGACCTATAGAAGTCTCCTACGAGCAGTACTTC.